This paragraph covers one TCR beta chain sequence. The protocol was immunoSEQ multiplex PCR, while the TCRdb copy is restricted to in-frame clones and leaves out a portion. The data hold about 130,000 clones, with roughly 90% observed a single time. The CDR3 sequence is 10 residues long. The germline V and J ends were trimmed by 3 bases and 7 bases, with 6 bases remaining between them. The V gene's germline CDR1 is DFQATT and CDR2 SNEGSKA (reference sequence). The sample comes from a study of T cell responses to AZD1222 COVID-19 vaccine. The sequenced sample was peripheral blood, obtained on day 0 of AZD1222 vaccination. This sequence joins TRBV20-1 and TRBJ1-1; D gene uncertain. The receptor was isolated from an adult in good health. CDR3 residues: CSASLREAFF. In DNA form, the CDR3 reads TGCAGTGCTAGTTTGCGTGAAGCTTTCTTT.